This T cell receptor (beta chain) appears in the sequencing data of a study of cytomegalovirus exposure and HLA in healthy donors (dated by TCRdb to about 2017). For the wider study: The 550 to 750 repertoires of the first cohort and the roughly 110 validation repertoires were produced on the same platform, according to a later analysis. To predict cytomegalovirus infection status, the study brought together high-throughput TCR immunosequencing, statistical association of individual TCRs with disease status, and machine learning. The aim of the study was to test whether cataloging public T cell receptors could identify signatures of past pathogen exposure. Along with the roughly 700-subject first cohort, a separate validation cohort of approximately 110 different subjects was used. The full study reports these points: The validation cohort had no HLA typing available for a later analysis, so co-occurrence within that cohort was assessed over all 130 or so repertoires. A later analysis found that TCRs clustered in the first cohort also tended to co-occur in the 120 or so validation repertoires, with 94% of cluster scores above 0. A total of about 180 TCR beta chains were listed by the study as associated with cytomegalovirus. In both the original and validation cohorts, the classifier was reported to diagnose cytomegalovirus status with high specificity and sensitivity. A few of the identified cytomegalovirus-associated TCR beta chains were confirmed in vitro to be specific for cytomegalovirus antigens. According to the authors, the approach could potentially be generalized to other disease states and immunological phenotypes. Most TCR sequences were seen in very few donors, while some public TCRs were found in many individuals.

Points on this clone: Its antigen has not been determined. Base qualities are not recorded, but no much larger clone differs from it by a single base.

Donors formed part of the validation cohort, which comprised fewer than 150 subjects and was distinct from the first cohort of under 750 subjects. Libraries were prepared through the immunoSEQ multiplex PCR assay. Under the source paper's analysis protocol: A statistical classification framework was built to diagnose cytomegalovirus status from the catalog of TCR beta chain sequences. TCRdb provides this immuneACCESS table in a form limited to in-frame rearrangements. Some clones are lacking; in checked studies, under half of them reflect an unresolved V gene, and why the rest are absent is not known. D and trimming were read from the DNA, whereas the V and J calls and clone size are those reported in that table. The sample table lists about 150,000 clones, approximately 84% of them with a count of one. The top ten clonotypes cover about 32% of the sample. CDR1 SGHNT and CDR2 YYREEE were looked up in the germline V gene (reference sequence). Relative to germline, V is missing 4 bases and J is missing 5 bases, with 5 bases of the junction outside any gene match. Measured from the cysteine to the phenylalanine, the CDR3 is 13 residues long. Of the read, only the CDR3 DNA is kept; its 39 bases are in frame from base 1.

The source is a young man in good health and CMV-seropositive. The receptor chain draws on TRBV5-4 and TRBJ1-1, with TRBD1 matching 7 junction bases. The specimen sequenced was PBMCs. The base sequence is TGTGCCAGCAGCAACAGGGGCTGGACTGAAGCTTTCTTT. Its protein is CASSNRGWTEAFF.